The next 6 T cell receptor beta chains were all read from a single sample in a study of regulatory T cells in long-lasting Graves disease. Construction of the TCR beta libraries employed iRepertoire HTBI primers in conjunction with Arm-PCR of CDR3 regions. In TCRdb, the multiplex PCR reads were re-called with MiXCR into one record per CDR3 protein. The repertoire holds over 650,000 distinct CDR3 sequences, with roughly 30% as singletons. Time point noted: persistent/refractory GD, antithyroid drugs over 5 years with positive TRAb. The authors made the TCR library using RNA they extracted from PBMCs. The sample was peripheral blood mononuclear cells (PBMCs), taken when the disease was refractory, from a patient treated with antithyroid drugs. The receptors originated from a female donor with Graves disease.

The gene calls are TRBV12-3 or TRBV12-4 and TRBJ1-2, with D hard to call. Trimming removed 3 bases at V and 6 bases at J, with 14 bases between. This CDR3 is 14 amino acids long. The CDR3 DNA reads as TGTGCCAGCAGTTTCCGTGAACAGCATAATGGCTACACCTTC. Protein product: CASSFREQHNGYTF.

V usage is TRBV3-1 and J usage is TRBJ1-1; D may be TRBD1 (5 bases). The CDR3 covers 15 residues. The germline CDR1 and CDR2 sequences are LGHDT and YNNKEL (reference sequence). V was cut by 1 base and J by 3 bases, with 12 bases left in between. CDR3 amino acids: CASSQVGGTHTEAFF. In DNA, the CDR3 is TGTGCCAGCAGCCAAGTTGGGGGAACTCACACTGAAGCTTTCTTT.

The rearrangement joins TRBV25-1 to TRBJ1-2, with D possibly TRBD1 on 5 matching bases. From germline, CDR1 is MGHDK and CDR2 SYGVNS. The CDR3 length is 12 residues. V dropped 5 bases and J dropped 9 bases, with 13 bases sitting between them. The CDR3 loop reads CASSQGAASYTF. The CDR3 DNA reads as TGTGCCAGCAGTCAAGGGGCGGCTAGCTACACCTTC.

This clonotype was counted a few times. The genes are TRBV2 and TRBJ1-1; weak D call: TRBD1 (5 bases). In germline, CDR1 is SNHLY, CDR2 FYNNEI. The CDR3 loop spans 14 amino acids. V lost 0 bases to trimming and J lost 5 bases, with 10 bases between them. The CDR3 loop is CASSEARKGTEAFF. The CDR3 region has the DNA TGTGCCAGCAGTGAAGCAAGGAAGGGGACTGAAGCTTTCTTT.

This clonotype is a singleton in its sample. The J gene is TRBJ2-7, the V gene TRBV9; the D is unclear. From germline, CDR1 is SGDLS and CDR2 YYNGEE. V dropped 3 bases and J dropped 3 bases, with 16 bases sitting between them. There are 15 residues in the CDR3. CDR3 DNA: TGTGCCAGCAGCGCCGACCAACCAGCTCACTACGAGCAGTACTTC. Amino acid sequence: CASSADQPAHYEQYF. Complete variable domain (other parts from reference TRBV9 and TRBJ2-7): DSGVTQTPKHLITATGQRVTLRCSPRSGDLSVYWYQQSLDQGLQFLIQYYNGEERAKGNILERFSAQQFPDLHSELNLSSLELGDSALYFCASSADQPAHYEQYFGPGTRLTVT.

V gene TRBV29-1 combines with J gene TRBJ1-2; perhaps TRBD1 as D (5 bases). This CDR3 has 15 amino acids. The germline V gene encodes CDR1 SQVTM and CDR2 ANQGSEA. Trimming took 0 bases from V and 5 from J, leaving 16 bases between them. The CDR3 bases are TGCAGCGTTGAAGATCTTCGGGGGGTTGGGTATGGCTACACCTTC. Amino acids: CSVEDLRGVGYGYTF.